These T cell receptor beta chains were read from a single sample in a study of T cells in Graves' hyperthyroidism and ophthalmopathy. TCRdb re-called the multiplex PCR reads with MiXCR, one entry per CDR3 protein. The sample comprises almost 600,000 distinct CDR3 sequences, about 14% of which are singletons, and approximately 5.7% rests with the top ten. Sequencing was carried out using blood. The receptors were sampled from a woman aged 30 to 39 with Graves' hyperthyroidism that later progressed to Graves' ophthalmopathy. Both conserved end residues are part of each CDR3. The order of the fields is V gene, J gene, D gene, clone size, CDR3 protein, CDR3 DNA. The D gene is left open where the match is weak. Only some rows state a clone size, as once, few, many or a class for expanded clones.

TRBV19	TRBJ1-5	.	few	CASKTQAKTHSNQPQHF	TGTGCCAGTAAGACCCAGGCGAAAACCCATAGCAATCAGCCCCAGCATTTT
TRBV25-1	TRBJ1-2	.	many	CASSARDTGGYTF	TGTGCCAGCAGTGCCCGGGACACAGGTGGCTACACCTTC
TRBV11-3	TRBJ2-1	TRBD2	many	CASSFVGTTSGSSSYNEQFF	TGTGCCAGCAGCTTCGTCGGAACCACTAGCGGGAGTAGCTCCTACAATGAGCAGTTCTTC
TRBV19	TRBJ2-4	.	few	CASNPGTVGGIQYF	TGTGCCAGTAATCCCGGGACTGTGGGGGGCATTCAGTACTTC
TRBV7-2	TRBJ2-3	TRBD1	few	CASSLGLSGTGTDTQYF	TGTGCCAGCAGCTTGGGGCTTTCCGGGACAGGCACAGATACGCAGTATTTT
TRBV6-6	TRBJ2-3	TRBD2	many	CASSYRREGFRGSDTQYF	TGTGCCAGCAGTTACAGGCGGGAGGGCTTCAGGGGCTCAGATACGCAGTATTTT
TRBV7-3	TRBJ2-2	.	.	CASRETAGELFF	TGTGCCAGCAGGGAGACGGCCGGGGAGCTGTTTTTT
TRBV14	TRBJ2-7	.	many	CASSLAIPYEQYF	TGTGCCAGCAGTCTCGCAATCCCCTACGAGCAGTACTTC
TRBV7-3	TRBJ2-2	TRBD1	few	CASSLNTGGVGGELFF	TGTGCCAGCAGCTTAAATACAGGGGGCGTCGGCGGGGAGCTGTTTTTT
TRBV20-1	TRBJ2-1	TRBD2	many	CSAKLAGGSYNEQFF	TGCAGTGCCAAGCTAGCGGGAGGCTCCTACAATGAGCAGTTCTTC